Listed below are T cell receptor beta chains from one sample, sequenced in a study of blood T cell repertoires in COVID-19. Profiling relied on immunoSEQ multiplex PCR, and the TCRdb table lists in-frame clones only, not all of them. The data hold fewer than 40,000 clones, with 85% observed a single time. Sequencing was performed on peripheral blood. The receptors come from a man at least 80 years old with active COVID-19. Each CDR3 is given with its conserved first and last residue. The D gene is left open where the match is weak. Only part of the rows carry a size: once, few, many, or a class if the clone is expanded.

CASSPSGTGGTEAFF,TGTGCCAGCAGCCCTTCCGGGACAGGGGGCACTGAAGCTTTCTTT,TRBD1,TRBV7-2,TRBJ1-1,once
CSVKTQGGGMGTQYF,TGCAGCGTTAAAACACAGGGGGGTGGAATGGGGACCCAGTACTTC,TRBD1,TRBV29-1,TRBJ2-5,NA
CASSQRYSGNTIYF,TGTGCCAGCAGCCAGCGCTACTCTGGAAACACCATATATTTT,NA,TRBV3-1/TRBV3-2,TRBJ1-3,NA
CASSEGGLWKPQHF,TGTGCCAGCAGCGAGGGCGGTTTATGGAAGCCCCAGCATTTT,NA,TRBV2,TRBJ1-5,NA
CASSPMERYGYTF,TGTGCCAGCTCACCCATGGAGAGATATGGCTACACCTTC,NA,TRBV18,TRBJ1-2,NA
CASSWDRAGNTIYF,TGTGCCAGCAGCTGGGACAGGGCTGGAAACACCATATATTTT,TRBD1,TRBV7-9,TRBJ1-3,NA
CASKITPEETQYF,TGCGCCAGCAAAATAACCCCGGAGGAGACCCAGTACTTC,NA,TRBV5-1,TRBJ2-5,NA
CASSQGADTEAFF,TGTGCCAGCAGCCAGGGCGCCGACACTGAAGCTTTCTTT,NA,TRBV7-3,TRBJ1-1,NA
CASSVTTNEKLFF,TGTGCCAGCAGCGTCACAACTAATGAAAAACTGTTTTTT,NA,TRBV7-9,TRBJ1-4,once
CASSPPGGLGTDTQYF,TGTGCCAGCAGCCCACCGGGGGGATTGGGCACAGATACGCAGTATTTT,TRBD2,TRBV7-9,TRBJ2-3,NA
CASSPRGGEAFF,TGTGCCAGCAGCCCCCGTGGAGGGGAAGCTTTCTTT,NA,TRBV7-2,TRBJ1-1,NA
CSVGGRNTEAFF,TGCAGCGTTGGGGGGCGGAACACTGAAGCTTTCTTT,NA,TRBV29-1,TRBJ1-1,NA
CASADYGYTF,TGTGCAAGCGCGGACTATGGCTACACCTTC,NA,TRBV12-2,TRBJ1-2,NA
CASSYPLPSGGDSYEQYF,TGTGCCAGCAGTTACCCCCTACCGAGCGGGGGGGATTCCTACGAGCAGTACTTC,TRBD2,TRBV6-2/TRBV6-3,TRBJ2-7,NA
CASSLTPGGNEQFF,TGTGCCAGCAGCTTAACTCCGGGCGGGAATGAGCAGTTCTTC,NA,TRBV7-3,TRBJ2-1,NA
CASSSSRQGRAYGYTF,TGTGCCAGCAGCTCCAGTCGGCAGGGAAGGGCATATGGCTACACCTTC,NA,TRBV7-2,TRBJ1-2,NA
CASSLVDFWRGEDNEQFF,TGTGCCAGCAGCTTAGTTGACTTCTGGCGGGGGGAAGACAATGAGCAGTTCTTC,TRBD2,TRBV7-2,TRBJ2-1,once